The 10 T cell receptor beta chains below were found in one sample sequenced in a study of CD8 T cells in Susac syndrome. The authors reverse transcribed roughly 0.45 to 1 ug RNA with random hexamers. Using its own MiXCR run on the immunoSEQ multiplex PCR reads, TCRdb lists one record per CDR3 protein. Found here are approximately 190,000 distinct CDR3 sequences, approximately 95% of them singletons; the top ten hold 0.15% to 0.2%. The sequenced material came from CD8+ T cells from PBMCs. These TCRs come from a human donor with Susac syndrome.

The chain combines TRBV2 with TRBJ1-2, with TRBD1 identical over 7 bases. This CDR3 is built from 15 residues. CDR1 is SNHLY, CDR2 FYNNEI, per germline. J lost 0 bases, V lost 9 bases, and 10 bases had no gene match. CDR3 protein: CARFYRQGSNYGYTF. CDR3 coding DNA: TGTGCCAGATTCTACCGACAGGGATCTAACTATGGCTACACCTTC.

The chain employs TRBV7-2 and TRBJ2-3; D might be TRBD2 (7 bases). Germline CDR1 reads SGHTA; CDR2 reads FQGNSA. There are 16 residues in the CDR3. The V end lost 0 bases, the J end lost 0 bases, and 10 bases lay between the germline ends. DNA of the CDR3: TGTGCCAGCAGCTTAGCCGGGGGGCCAAGCACAGATACGCAGTATTTT. Its translation is CASSLAGGPSTDTQYF. The complete variable domain, with remaining parts taken from reference TRBV7-2 and TRBJ2-3, reads GAGVSQSPSNKVTEKGKDVELRCDPISGHTALYWYRQSLGQGLEFLIYFQGNSAPDKSGLPSDRFSAERTGGSVSTLTIQRTQQEDSAVYLCASSLAGGPSTDTQYFGPGTRLTVL.

This clonotype appeared once. The V call is TRBV15, the J call TRBJ1-2, with D maybe TRBD1 (6 bases). The ends were cut back, 0 bases at V and 3 bases at J, with 11 bases in the middle. Germline-derived CDR1 and CDR2 are LNHNV and YYDKDF (reference sequence). The CDR3 runs 15 residues. This chain's CDR3 is CATSRDTGADYGYTF. In DNA form, the CDR3 reads TGTGCCACCAGCAGAGATACGGGGGCTGACTATGGCTACACCTTC.

This chain links TRBV6-5 with TRBJ2-7; D gene unclear. Germline CDR1 is MNHEY and CDR2 is SVGAGI. CDR3 length: 11 residues. V lost 8 bases and J 2 bases, leaving 7 bases between the germline ends. The CDR3 is CASGVTYEQYF. The DNA for the CDR3 is TGTGCCAGCGGGGTTACCTACGAGCAGTACTTC.

The J gene is TRBJ2-3, the V gene TRBV20-1, with 10 bases matching TRBD2. This CDR3 has 16 residues. After removal of 2 bases from V and 2 bases from J, the junction contained 7 bases not matched to a gene. CDR1 DFQATT and CDR2 SNEGSKA come from the germline V gene (reference sequence). In nucleotides, the CDR3 is TGCAGTGCTAGATACCAGCGGGAGGGCCCCACAGATACGCAGTATTTT. Translation: CSARYQREGPTDTQYF.

The chain combines TRBV27 with TRBJ1-6; no reliable D call. There are 18 residues in the CDR3. Deletions cut 3 bases from V and 0 bases from J, with 15 bases between. CDR1 is MNHEY, CDR2 SMNVEV, per germline (reference sequence). CDR3 sequence reads: CASSFRSVQSSYNSPLHF. CDR3 nucleotides: TGTGCCAGCAGTTTCCGCAGCGTACAGAGCTCCTATAATTCACCCCTCCACTTT.

The rearrangement uses TRBV10-2 and TRBJ2-6; D gene unclear. Germline V gene lookup returns CDR1 WSHSY and CDR2 SAAADI. V lost 0 bases and J 0 bases, leaving 6 bases between the germline ends. The CDR3 is 16 amino acids. CDR3 region: CASSESVYSGANVLTF. In nucleotides, the CDR3 is TGCGCCAGCAGTGAGTCGGTCTACTCTGGGGCCAACGTCCTGACTTTC.

This clonotype was seen just once. The chain joins TRBV15 to TRBJ2-1; D possibly corresponds to TRBD1 (5 bases). The V and J ends lost 4 bases and 4 bases respectively, with 14 bases between them. Germline V gene sequence: CDR1 LNHNV, CDR2 YYDKDF (reference sequence). The CDR3 is 15 residues long. The CDR3 protein is CATSTQRGKYNEQFF. The CDR3 nucleotides are TGTGCCACCAGCACTCAAAGGGGCAAATACAATGAGCAGTTCTTC.

V is TRBV5-6 and J is TRBJ2-5; maybe TRBD1 (7 bases). The ends were cut back, 0 bases at V and 4 bases at J, with 16 bases in the middle. CDR1 and CDR2 from the germline V gene are SGHDT and YYEEEE. This CDR3 is built from 16 residues. Here the CDR3 reads CASSLAGGGLGETQYF. The CDR3 bases are TGTGCCAGCAGCTTGGCAGGAGGGGGCCTAGGAGAGACCCAGTACTTC.

J is TRBJ1-1 and V is TRBV11-2; the match to TRBD1 covers 8 bases. The germline V gene encodes CDR1 SGHAT and CDR2 FQNNGV. This CDR3 has 14 amino acids. The junction had 0 bases not matched to a gene; V was cut back by 0 bases and J by 3 bases. Here the CDR3 DNA reads TGTGCCAGCAGCTTAGAACAGGGGGACACTGAAGCTTTCTTT. It is translated as CASSLEQGDTEAFF.